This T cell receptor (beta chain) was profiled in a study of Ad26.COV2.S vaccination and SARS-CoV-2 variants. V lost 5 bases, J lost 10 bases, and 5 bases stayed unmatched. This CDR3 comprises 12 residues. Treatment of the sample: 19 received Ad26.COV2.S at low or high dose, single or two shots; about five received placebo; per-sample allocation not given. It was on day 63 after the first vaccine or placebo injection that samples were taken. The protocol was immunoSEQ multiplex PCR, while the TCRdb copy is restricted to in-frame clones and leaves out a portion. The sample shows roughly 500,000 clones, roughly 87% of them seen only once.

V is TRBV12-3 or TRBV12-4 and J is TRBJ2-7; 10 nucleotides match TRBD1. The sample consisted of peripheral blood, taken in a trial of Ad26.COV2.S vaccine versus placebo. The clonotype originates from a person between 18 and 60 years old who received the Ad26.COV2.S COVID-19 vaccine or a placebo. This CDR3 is CASSPGQGGQYF. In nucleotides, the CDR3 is TGTGCCAGCAGTCCTGGACAGGGGGGCCAGTACTTC.